This entry lists 27 T cell receptor beta chains sequenced from one sample in a study of human T cells and chemical hapten exposure. Time point meaning: pre-sensitization, week 0. Noted treatment: therapeutic diphenylcyclopropenone sensitization with weekly scalp DPC. TCRdb called the RACE reads again in MiXCR, with one record for every CDR3 protein. The sample holds under 65,000 distinct CDR3 sequences; over 8% are singletons and the top ten take 13% to 15%. The sequences come from whole blood, collected in connection with sensitization to the hapten diphenylcyclopropenone (DPC). The receptors come from a middle-aged woman with alopecia areata. Some clones in this sample may be carry-over from other donors' samples.

This clonotype appeared many times. CDR3: CSETATGTSGTDTQYF. In DNA form, the CDR3 reads TGCAGTGAAACCGCGACCGGGACTAGCGGGACAGATACGCAGTATTTT. V usage is TRBV20-1 and J usage is TRBJ2-3; 12 bases fit TRBD2. CDR1 and CDR2 from the germline V gene are DFQATT and SNEGSKA (reference sequence). The CDR3 length is 16 residues. With V trimmed by 7 bases and J by 3 bases, 11 bases remained unmatched.

The sample holds a few counts of this clonotype. The J gene is TRBJ2-2, the V gene TRBV7-6; TRBD1 might be the D (6 bases). V was shortened by 5 bases and J by 1 base, with 26 bases between the two germline ends. CDR3 length: 20 amino acids. The V gene's germline CDR1 is SGHVS and CDR2 FNYEAQ. The chain's CDR3 is CASSLPQSGQGPGNTGELFF. The CDR3 region has the DNA TGTGCCAGCAGCCTACCCCAGTCAGGGCAGGGGCCCGGGAACACCGGGGAGCTGTTTTTT.

This clonotype was observed many times. The chain links TRBV7-2 to TRBJ1-1; a weak D match, TRBD1 (6 bases). The CDR3 has 17 residues. Germline CDR1 reads SGHTA; CDR2 reads FQGNSA. The ends were cut back, 4 bases at V and 4 bases at J, with 22 bases in the middle. DNA of the CDR3: TGTGCCAGCAGCTCACGGACCGGGGGCAGGGCGAGCACTGAAGCTTTCTTT. This encodes CASSSRTGGRASTEAFF.

This clonotype was seen more than once but under ten times. The genes are TRBV20-1 and TRBJ1-1; D uncertain. This CDR3 has 14 amino acids. CDR1 is DFQATT, CDR2 SNEGSKA, per germline (reference sequence). Trimming removed 0 bases at V and 5 bases at J, with 13 bases between. CDR3 bases: TGCAGTGCTAGAGATCCTGCCACCACAACTGAAGCTTTCTTT. It specifies CSARDPATTTEAFF.

The chain combines TRBV13 with TRBJ1-1, with a possible D match to TRBD1 (5 bases). The CDR3 runs 16 residues. Germline loops: CDR1 PRHDT, CDR2 FYEKMQ (reference sequence). V was cut by 5 bases and J by 6 bases, with 22 bases left in between. CDR3 DNA sequence: TGTGCCAGCAGCCCCCGGGGTCCTCAGGGACTCGCTGAAGCTTTCTTT. Protein sequence: CASSPRGPQGLAEAFF.

This clonotype has a count of ten or more. CDR3 sequence: CASSLIADSYEQYF. Written as DNA, the CDR3 is TGCGCCAGCAGCTTGATAGCGGACTCCTACGAGCAGTACTTC. The chain has TRBV5-1 and TRBJ2-7; possibly TRBD2 for D (6 bases). The CDR3 loop spans 14 amino acids. Germline CDR1 SGHRS, CDR2 YFSETQ. Trimming pared 1 base from V and 0 bases from J, leaving 8 bases between.

This clonotype has ten or more counts. The rearrangement uses TRBV19 and TRBJ1-2, with D uncertain. V was pared by 6 bases and J by 0 bases, with 14 bases between. Germline CDR1 and CDR2: LNHDA and SQIVND (reference sequence). This CDR3 comprises 15 residues. CDR3 amino acids: CASRSHDGANYGYTF. CDR3 sequence (DNA): TGTGCCAGTAGATCGCATGACGGGGCTAACTATGGCTACACCTTC. Using reference TRBV19 and TRBJ1-2 for the parts outside the CDR3, the full variable domain is DGGITQSPKYLFRKEGQNVTLSCEQNLNHDAMYWYRQDPGQGLRLIYYSQIVNDFQKGDIAEGYSVSREKKESFPLTVTSAQKNPTAFYLCASRSHDGANYGYTFGSGTRLTVV.

This rearrangement joins TRBV18 to TRBJ2-5; D unresolved. The ends were cut back, 3 bases at V and 4 bases at J, with 6 bases in the middle. CDR3 length: 12 amino acids. The germline CDR1 and CDR2 sequences are KGHSH and LQKENI. CDR3 sequence reads: CASSPYGETQYF. The CDR3 bases are TGTGCCAGCTCACCGTACGGAGAGACCCAGTACTTC.

This clonotype was detected only a few times. This chain uses TRBV9 with TRBJ1-1, with D uncertain. The germline V gene encodes CDR1 SGDLS and CDR2 YYNGEE. CDR3 size: 14 residues. Trimming removed 4 bases from V and 3 bases from J, with 13 bases in between. CDR3 coding DNA: TGTGCCAGCAGCTTAGGACCCGGGGACACTGAAGCTTTCTTT. Residues: CASSLGPGDTEAFF.

The rearrangement links TRBV29-1 to TRBJ2-7; TRBD1 or TRBD2 may be the D gene (5 bases each). The germline V gene encodes CDR1 SQVTM and CDR2 ANQGSEA. V gave up 4 bases and J gave up 2 bases, with 9 bases separating them. This CDR3 spans 12 amino acids. The CDR3 sequence is CSVGDGAYEQYF. CDR3 sequence (DNA): TGCAGCGTTGGGGACGGAGCCTACGAGCAGTACTTC.

This clonotype was recorded many times. The V call is TRBV7-9, the J call TRBJ2-1; TRBD1 might be the D (6 bases). Trimming removed 1 base from V and 3 bases from J, with 22 bases in between. The germline gives CDR1 SEHNR, CDR2 FQNEAQ (reference sequence). The CDR3 spans 19 residues. The CDR3: CASSLVSLQYRESYNEQFF. DNA for the CDR3: TGTGCCAGCAGCTTAGTATCCCTCCAGTACAGGGAGAGCTACAATGAGCAGTTCTTC. Drawing the rest from reference TRBV7-9 and TRBJ2-1, the complete variable domain is DTGVSQNPRHKITKRGQNVTFRCDPISEHNRLYWYRQTLGQGPEFLTYFQNEAQLEKSRLLSDRFSAERPKGSFSTLEIQRTEQGDSAMYLCASSLVSLQYRESYNEQFFGPGTRLTVL.

This clonotype was counted ten times or more. The V call is TRBV5-1, the J call TRBJ2-5, with D possibly matching TRBD1 (6 bases). Germline CDR1 reads SGHRS; CDR2 reads YFSETQ. Deletions cut 3 bases from V and 5 bases from J, with 14 bases between. The CDR3 contains 14 residues. CDR3 in amino acids: CASSYDRSMETQYF. CDR3 DNA: TGCGCCAGCAGCTACGACAGGTCGATGGAGACCCAGTACTTC.

This clonotype appeared a few times. The genes are TRBV5-5 and TRBJ2-3; 13 bases are a match to TRBD2. The CDR3 is 18 residues long. From germline, CDR1 is SGHKS and CDR2 YYEKEE (reference sequence). The V and J ends lost 0 bases and 0 bases, in that order; junction bases with no gene match: 4. CDR3 sequence (DNA): TGTGCCAGCAGCTTGGGACTAGCGGGGGGCCCTAGCACAGATACGCAGTATTTT. Translation: CASSLGLAGGPSTDTQYF.

This clonotype was detected many times. The V and J genes are TRBV2 and TRBJ2-1, with 9 positions matching TRBD2. J gave up 4 bases and V 4 bases, and 8 bases lay outside the gene matches. The CDR3 extends over 16 amino acids. Per germline, CDR1 SNHLY and CDR2 FYNNEI. CDR3 nucleotide sequence: TGTGCCAGCAGTGCCCAAGCGGGGGGTTTATACAATGAGCAGTTCTTC. Translated: CASSAQAGGLYNEQFF.

This clonotype was seen repeatedly, ten times or more. The V and J genes are TRBV7-3 and TRBJ2-2, with D tentatively TRBD1 (6 bases). The germline gives CDR1 SGHTA, CDR2 FQGTGA. With 5 bases removed from V and 3 bases from J, the gap between germline ends came to 13 bases. The CDR3 contains 15 residues. CDR3 DNA sequence: TGTGCCAGCAGCCCGTGGACAGTCGACACCGGGGAGCTGTTTTTT. This sequence encodes CASSPWTVDTGELFF. The complete variable domain, with remaining parts taken from reference TRBV7-3 and TRBJ2-2, reads GAGVSQTPSNKVTEKGKYVELRCDPISGHTALYWYRQSLGQGPEFLIYFQGTGAADDSGLPNDRFFAVRPEGSVSTLKIQRTERGDSAVYLCASSPWTVDTGELFFGEGSRLTVL.

The chain couples TRBV29-1 to TRBJ1-2; D not certain. This CDR3 is 12 amino acids long. Per the germline V gene, CDR1 is SQVTM and CDR2 is ANQGSEA. V was clipped by 3 bases and J by 8 bases, with 13 bases between them. This chain's CDR3 is CSVDSYEIGYTF. DNA of the CDR3: TGCAGCGTTGACAGCTATGAGATAGGCTACACCTTC.

This clonotype has at least ten counts. The CDR3 reads CASSTRDRAIEAFF. The CDR3, as DNA: TGTGCCAGCAGCACCCGGGACAGGGCGATTGAAGCTTTCTTT. The rearrangement links TRBV7-2 to TRBJ1-1, with 9 bases aligning to TRBD1. The CDR3 is made up of 14 amino acids. The J segment lost 7 bases and the V segment lost 5 bases, leaving 8 bases of the junction unmatched. CDR1 SGHTA and CDR2 FQGNSA come from the germline V gene. The full variable domain, completed using reference TRBV7-2 and TRBJ1-1, is GAGVSQSPSNKVTEKGKDVELRCDPISGHTALYWYRQSLGQGLEFLIYFQGNSAPDKSGLPSDRFSAERTGGSVSTLTIQRTQQEDSAVYLCASSTRDRAIEAFFGQGTRLTVV.

The rearrangement joins TRBV13 to TRBJ1-2; weak D call: TRBD1 (5 bases). Deletions cut 7 bases from V and 4 bases from J, with 13 bases between. Germline CDR1 PRHDT, CDR2 FYEKMQ (reference sequence). There are 13 residues in the CDR3. CDR3 DNA sequence: TGTGCCAGCAAGAGGGGATTGGGCTATGGCTACACCTTC. This translates into CASKRGLGYGYTF.

V is TRBV9 and J is TRBJ2-3, with D possibly matching TRBD2 (5 bases). V dropped 7 bases and J dropped 2 bases, with 17 bases sitting between them. CDR1 and CDR2 (germline): SGDLS, YYNGEE. The length of the CDR3 is 15 residues. This CDR3 reads CASGPGISTTDTQYF. CDR3 coding DNA: TGTGCCAGCGGACCCGGGATCTCGACCACAGATACGCAGTATTTT.

The chain employs TRBV11-1 and TRBJ2-5; 10 bases line up with TRBD2. The germline V gene encodes CDR1 SGHAT and CDR2 FQDESV (reference sequence). The V gene end was trimmed by 5 bases and the J gene end by 0 bases; junction bases not matched to a gene: 6. CDR3 size: 16 residues. Written as DNA, the CDR3 is TGTGCCAGCAGCCACCCGGGACTAGCGTACCAAGAGACCCAGTACTTC. Translated: CASSHPGLAYQETQYF.

Many counts were recorded for this clonotype. J is TRBJ1-4 and V is TRBV18; the match to TRBD1 covers 11 bases. The CDR3 is made up of 16 amino acids. Germline V lookup: CDR1 KGHSH, CDR2 LQKENI. V lost 2 bases, J lost 7 bases, and 6 bases stayed unmatched. CDR3 region: CASSPSGTGGTEKLFF. The CDR3 DNA reads as TGTGCCAGCTCACCATCCGGGACAGGGGGGACTGAAAAACTGTTTTTT.

This clonotype was observed many times. The rearrangement uses TRBV29-1 and TRBJ1-2; 10 positions match TRBD1. Germline V gene data show CDR1 as SQVTM and CDR2 as ANQGSEA. V dropped 3 bases and J dropped 4; count of bases not matched to a gene: 5. The CDR3 length is 14 residues. The CDR3 is CSVDGTGVSYGYTF. The CDR3 DNA is TGCAGCGTTGACGGGACAGGGGTATCCTATGGCTACACCTTC.

This clonotype was recorded at least ten times. CDR3 sequence: CASSVEPTEETQYF. The CDR3, as DNA: TGTGCCAGCAGCGTAGAACCTACCGAAGAGACCCAGTACTTC. The chain recombines TRBV9 with TRBJ2-5, with D unclear. Trimming took 0 bases from V and 3 from J, leaving 9 bases between them. Germline values: CDR1 SGDLS, CDR2 YYNGEE. The CDR3 extends over 14 amino acids.

There are a few counts of this clonotype. The chain has TRBV9 and TRBJ1-5; D call uncertain. The V end was cut by 4 bases, the J end by 0 bases, with 8 bases between. CDR1 and CDR2 from the germline V gene are SGDLS and YYNGEE. CDR3 size: 14 residues. Here the CDR3 DNA reads TGTGCCAGCAGCCCTGATAATAGCAATCAGCCCCAGCATTTT. Residues: CASSPDNSNQPQHF.

This clonotype showed up just a few times. V is TRBV3-1 and J is TRBJ2-7; D may match TRBD1 or TRBD2 (5 bases each). Trimming shortened V by 6 bases and J by 1 base, and 16 bases separated the two germline ends. The V gene's germline CDR1 is LGHDT and CDR2 YNNKEL (reference sequence). CDR3 length equals 15 residues. CDR3 nucleotides: TGTGCCAGCAGTGCCGGGGCACCCTCTTCCTACGAGCAGTACTTC. It translates to CASSAGAPSSYEQYF.

This clonotype was seen repeatedly, ten times or more. This rearrangement joins TRBV6-5 to TRBJ2-2, with D unresolved. The V end lost 0 bases, the J end lost 0 bases, and 5 bases lay between the germline ends. CDR3 size: 15 residues. Looked up from germline, CDR1 is MNHEY and CDR2 is SVGAGI. CDR3 sequence reads: CASSYSDPNTGELFF. The CDR3 bases are TGTGCCAGCAGTTACTCCGACCCGAACACCGGGGAGCTGTTTTTT.

This clonotype turned up a few times. CDR3 region: CASTDYPEGNQPQHF. The CDR3 DNA reads as TGTGCCAGCACTGACTACCCGGAGGGCAATCAGCCCCAGCATTTT. This rearrangement joins TRBV6-2 or TRBV6-3 to TRBJ1-5; D is unclear. The germline V gene encodes CDR1 MNHEY and CDR2 SVGEGT. V gave up 7 bases and J gave up 2 bases, with 15 bases separating them. This CDR3 comprises 15 residues.